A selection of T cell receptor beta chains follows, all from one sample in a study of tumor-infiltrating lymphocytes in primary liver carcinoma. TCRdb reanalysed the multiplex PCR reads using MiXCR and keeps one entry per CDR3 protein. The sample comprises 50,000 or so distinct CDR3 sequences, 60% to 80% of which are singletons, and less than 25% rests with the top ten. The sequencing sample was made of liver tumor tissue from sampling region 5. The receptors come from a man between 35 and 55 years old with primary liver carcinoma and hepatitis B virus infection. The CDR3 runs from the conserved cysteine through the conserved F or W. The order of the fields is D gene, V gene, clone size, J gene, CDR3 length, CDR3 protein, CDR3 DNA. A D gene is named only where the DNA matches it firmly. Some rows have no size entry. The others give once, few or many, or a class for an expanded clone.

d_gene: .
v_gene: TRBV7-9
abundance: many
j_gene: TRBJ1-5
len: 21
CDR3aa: CASSSAAGPLEGKAAKQPQHF
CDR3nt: TGTGCCAGCAGCAGCGCCGCCGGCCCATTGGAGGGGAAGGCGGCAAAGCAGCCCCAGCATTTT

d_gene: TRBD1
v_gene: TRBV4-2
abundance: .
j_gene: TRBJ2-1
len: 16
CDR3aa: CASSHAAGQGNDGQFF
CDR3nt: TGTGCCAGCAGCCACGCCGCGGGACAGGGGAACGATGGGCAGTTCTTC

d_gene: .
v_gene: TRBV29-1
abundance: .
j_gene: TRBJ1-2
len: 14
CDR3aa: CSVEADGPGIGYTF
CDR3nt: TGCAGCGTTGAAGCCGACGGACCCGGTATTGGCTATACCTTC

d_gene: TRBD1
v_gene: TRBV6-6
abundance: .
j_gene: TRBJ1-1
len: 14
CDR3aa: CATSGDRKNTEAFF
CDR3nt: TGTGCCACCTCAGGGGACAGAAAGAACACTGAAGCTTTCTTT

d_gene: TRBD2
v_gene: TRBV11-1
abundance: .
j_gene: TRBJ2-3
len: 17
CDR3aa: CASSLARISGSTDTQYF
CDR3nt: TGTGCCAGCAGTTTAGCTCGGATTAGCGGGTCCACAGATACACAGTATTTT

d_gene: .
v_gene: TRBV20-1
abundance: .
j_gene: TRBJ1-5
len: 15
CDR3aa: CSATNPERINQPQHF
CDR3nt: TGCAGTGCTACCAATCCGGAGCGCATTAATCAGCCCCAGCATTTT

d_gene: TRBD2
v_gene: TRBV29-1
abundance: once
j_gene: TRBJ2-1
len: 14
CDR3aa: CSVELRLAEGKQFF
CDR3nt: TGCAGCGTTGAATTGAGACTAGCGGAGGGCAAGCAGTTTTTC

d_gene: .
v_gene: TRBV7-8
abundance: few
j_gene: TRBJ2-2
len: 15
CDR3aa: CASSAGIGGTGELFF
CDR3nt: TGTGCCAGCAGTGCGGGGATAGGGGGCACCGGGGAGCTGTTTTTT

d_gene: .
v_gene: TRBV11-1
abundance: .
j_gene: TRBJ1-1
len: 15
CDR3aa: CASSWSIRGNTEAFF
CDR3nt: TGTGCCAGCAGCTGGTCGATCAGGGGAAACACTGAAGCTTTCTTT

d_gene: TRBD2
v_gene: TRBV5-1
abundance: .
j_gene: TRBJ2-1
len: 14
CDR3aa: CASNATGPAGEQFF
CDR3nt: TGCGCCAGCAACGCAACGGGACCAGCGGGGGAGCAGTTCTTC

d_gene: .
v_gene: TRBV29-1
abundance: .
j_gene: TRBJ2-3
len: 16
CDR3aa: CSVSRVDGRSTDTQYF
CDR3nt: TGCAGCGTCTCTAGAGTGGACGGACGTAGTACAGATACGCAGTATTTT

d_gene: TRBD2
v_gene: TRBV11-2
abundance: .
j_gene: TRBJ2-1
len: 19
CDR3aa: CASSFQWVPGTRGNHEQFF
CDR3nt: TGTGCCAGCAGCTTCCAATGGGTACCTGGGACTAGAGGGAACCATGAGCAGTTCTTC

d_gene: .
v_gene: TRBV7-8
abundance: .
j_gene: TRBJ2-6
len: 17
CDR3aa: CASSSMVTRSGANVLTF
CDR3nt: TGTGCCAGCAGCTCTATGGTAACGCGCTCTGGGGCCAATGTCCTGACTTTC

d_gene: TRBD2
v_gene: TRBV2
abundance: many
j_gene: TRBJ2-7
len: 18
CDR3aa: CASTPGLAGVGASYEQYF
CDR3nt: TGTGCCAGCACCCCGGGACTAGCGGGAGTCGGGGCTTCCTACGAGCAGTACTTC

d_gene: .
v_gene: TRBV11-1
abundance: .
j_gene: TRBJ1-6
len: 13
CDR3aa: CACSRTLVSPVQF
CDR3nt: TGTGCCTGCAGCCGGACATTGGTTTCACCCGTCCAATTT

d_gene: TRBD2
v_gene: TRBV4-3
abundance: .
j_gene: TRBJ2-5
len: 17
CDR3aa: CASSQADSGRTVETQYF
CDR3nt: TGCGCCAGCAGCCAAGCGGATAGCGGGAGGACTGTTGAGACCCAGTACTTC